Reported below is one T cell receptor beta chain. Its antigen is not known. This specimen belongs to a study of OX40 agonist ivuxolimab in advanced cancers. The wider study: 30% to 40% of patients had received prior checkpoint inhibitor therapy. Whole-study findings and limits: Clonal expansion in partial responders at 0.1-3.0 mg/kg ranked among the lowest. Clonal expansion from baseline to week 6 occurred in both CD4+ and CD8+ T cells.

Sequencing was performed with immunoSEQ multiplex PCR; in TCRdb, only in-frame clones are kept and a portion is missing. The data show 67,000 or so clones, around four fifths seen once. Sampling of blood occurred at baseline, cycle 4 day 1, and cycle 7 day 1. The trim removed 4 bases at V and 8 bases at J, leaving 8 bases unmatched. Germline V gene lookup returns CDR1 ENHRY and CDR2 SYGVKD. This CDR3 region has 15 residues. The input for sequencing was CD4+ or CD8+ T cells sorted from blood, taken in a trial of the OX40 agonist ivuxolimab. The V call is TRBV10-3, the J call TRBJ2-1, with TRBD2 matching 10 bases. This clonotype originated in an adult with an advanced solid tumor such as melanoma, head and neck, liver or kidney cancer. In nucleotides, the CDR3 is TGTGCCATCAGTGCCCCAGCGGGAGGGCCGGATGAGCAGTTCTTC. Translated, it gives CAISAPAGGPDEQFF.